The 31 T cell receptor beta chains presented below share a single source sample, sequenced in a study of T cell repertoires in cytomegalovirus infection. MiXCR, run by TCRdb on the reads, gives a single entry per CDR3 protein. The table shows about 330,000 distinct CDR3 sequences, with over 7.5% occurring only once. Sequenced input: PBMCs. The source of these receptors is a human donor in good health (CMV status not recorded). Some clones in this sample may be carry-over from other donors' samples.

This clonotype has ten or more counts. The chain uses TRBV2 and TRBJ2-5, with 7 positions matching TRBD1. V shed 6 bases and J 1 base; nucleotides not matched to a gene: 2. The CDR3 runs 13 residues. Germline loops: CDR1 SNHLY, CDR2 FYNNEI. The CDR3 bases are TGTGCCAGCAGCCGACAGGGCCAAGAGACCCAGTACTTC. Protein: CASSRQGQETQYF. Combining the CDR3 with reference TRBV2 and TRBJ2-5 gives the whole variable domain EPEVTQTPSHQVTQMGQEVILRCVPISNHLYFYWYRQILGQKVEFLVSFYNNEISEKSEIFDDQFSVERPDGSNFTLKIRSTKLEDSAMYFCASSRQGQETQYFGPGTRLLVL.

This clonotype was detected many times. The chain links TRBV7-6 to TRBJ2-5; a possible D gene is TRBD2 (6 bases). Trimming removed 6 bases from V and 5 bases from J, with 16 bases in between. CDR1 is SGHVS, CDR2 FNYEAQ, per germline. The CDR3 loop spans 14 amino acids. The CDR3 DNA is TGTGCCAGCAGTCCTACCGGGGGTGGCGAGACCCAGTACTTC. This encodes CASSPTGGGETQYF.

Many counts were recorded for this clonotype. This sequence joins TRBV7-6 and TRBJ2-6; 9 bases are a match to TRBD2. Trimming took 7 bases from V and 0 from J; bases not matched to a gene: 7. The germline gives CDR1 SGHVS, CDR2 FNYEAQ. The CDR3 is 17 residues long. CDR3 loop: CASTPPRGGSGANVLTF. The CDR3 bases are TGTGCCAGCACCCCCCCGCGGGGGGGCTCTGGGGCCAACGTCCTGACTTTC.

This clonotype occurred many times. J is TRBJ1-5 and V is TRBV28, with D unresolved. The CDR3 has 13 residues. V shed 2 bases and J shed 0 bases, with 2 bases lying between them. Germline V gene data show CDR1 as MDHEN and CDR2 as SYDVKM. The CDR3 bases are TGTGCCAGCAGTTTACTTAGCAATCAGCCCCAGCATTTT. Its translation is CASSLLSNQPQHF.

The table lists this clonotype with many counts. The CDR3: CATQRSGGPVDTQYF. The DNA for the CDR3 is TGTGCCACCCAACGTAGCGGGGGGCCGGTAGATACGCAGTATTTT. The chain combines TRBV7-9 with TRBJ2-3, with 10 bases that match TRBD2. Germline CDR1 is SEHNR and CDR2 is FQNEAQ (reference sequence). The CDR3 covers 15 residues. Trimming cost V 10 bases and J 5 bases; bases outside gene matches: 12. Using reference TRBV7-9 and TRBJ2-3 for the parts outside the CDR3, the full variable domain is DTGVSQNPRHKITKRGQNVTFRCDPISEHNRLYWYRQTLGQGPEFLTYFQNEAQLEKSRLLSDRFSAERPKGSFSTLEIQRTEQGDSAMYLCATQRSGGPVDTQYFGPGTRLTVL.

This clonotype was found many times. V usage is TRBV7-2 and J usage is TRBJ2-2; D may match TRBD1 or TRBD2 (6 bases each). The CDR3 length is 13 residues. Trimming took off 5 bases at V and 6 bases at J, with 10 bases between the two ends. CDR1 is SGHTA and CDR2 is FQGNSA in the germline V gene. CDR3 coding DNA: TGTGCCAGCAGCCCGAGGGGGGCCGGGGAGCTGTTTTTT. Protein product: CASSPRGAGELFF.

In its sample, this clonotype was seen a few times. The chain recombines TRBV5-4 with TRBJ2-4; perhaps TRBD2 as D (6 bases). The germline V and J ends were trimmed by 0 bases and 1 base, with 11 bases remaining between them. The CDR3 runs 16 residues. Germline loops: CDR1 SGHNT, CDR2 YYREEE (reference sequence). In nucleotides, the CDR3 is TGTGCCAGCAGCTTGGCCTCAGGGAGGGCCAAAAACATTCAGTACTTC. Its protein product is CASSLASGRAKNIQYF.

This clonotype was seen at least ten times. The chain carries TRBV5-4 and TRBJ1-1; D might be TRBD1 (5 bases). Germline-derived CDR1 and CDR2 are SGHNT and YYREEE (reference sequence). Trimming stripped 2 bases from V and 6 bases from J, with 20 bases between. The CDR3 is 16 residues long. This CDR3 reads CASSFGGTRGGAEAFF. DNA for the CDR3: TGTGCCAGCAGCTTCGGCGGCACTAGGGGCGGCGCTGAAGCTTTCTTT. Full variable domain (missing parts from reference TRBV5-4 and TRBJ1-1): ETGVTQSPTHLIKTRGQQVTLRCSSQSGHNTVSWYQQALGQGPQFIFQYYREEENGRGNFPPRFSGLQFPNYSSELNVNALELDDSALYLCASSFGGTRGGAEAFFGQGTRLTVV.

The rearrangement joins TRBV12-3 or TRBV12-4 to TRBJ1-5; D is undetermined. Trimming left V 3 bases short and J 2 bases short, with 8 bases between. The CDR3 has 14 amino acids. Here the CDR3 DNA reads TGTGCCAGCAGTTTCGGTTCCGGCAATCAGCCCCAGCATTTT. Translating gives CASSFGSGNQPQHF.

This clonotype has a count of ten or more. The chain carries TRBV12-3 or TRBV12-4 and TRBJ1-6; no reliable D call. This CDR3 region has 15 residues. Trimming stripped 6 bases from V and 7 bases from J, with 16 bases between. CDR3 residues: CASSPPGTGNSPLHF. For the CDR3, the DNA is TGTGCCAGCAGCCCCCCGGGTACGGGCAATTCACCCCTCCACTTT.

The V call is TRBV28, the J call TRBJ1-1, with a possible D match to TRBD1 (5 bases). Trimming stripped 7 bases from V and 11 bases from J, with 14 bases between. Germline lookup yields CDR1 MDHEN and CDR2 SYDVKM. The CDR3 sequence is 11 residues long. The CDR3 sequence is CASTLVGDAFF. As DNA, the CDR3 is TGTGCCAGCACCTTGGTAGGGGACGCTTTCTTT.

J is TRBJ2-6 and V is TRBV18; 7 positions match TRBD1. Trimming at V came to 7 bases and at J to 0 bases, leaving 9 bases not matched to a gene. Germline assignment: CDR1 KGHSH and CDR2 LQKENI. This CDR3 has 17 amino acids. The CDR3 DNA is TGTGCCAGCTTCCCGACAGGGTACAACTCTGGGGCCAACGTCCTGACTTTC. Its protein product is CASFPTGYNSGANVLTF.

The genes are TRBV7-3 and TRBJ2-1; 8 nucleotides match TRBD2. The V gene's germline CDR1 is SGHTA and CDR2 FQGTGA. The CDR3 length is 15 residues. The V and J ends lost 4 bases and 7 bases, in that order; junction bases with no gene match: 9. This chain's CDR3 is CASSSFSGVLNEQFF. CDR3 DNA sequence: TGTGCCAGCAGCTCTTTTAGCGGGGTATTAAATGAGCAGTTCTTC.

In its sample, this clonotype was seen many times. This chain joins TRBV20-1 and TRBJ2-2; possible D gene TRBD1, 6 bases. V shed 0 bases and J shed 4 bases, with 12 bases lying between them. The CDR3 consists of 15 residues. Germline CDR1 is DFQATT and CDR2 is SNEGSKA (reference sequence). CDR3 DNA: TGCAGTGCTAGAGATGCGCAGGGGCCCACCGGGGAGCTGTTTTTT. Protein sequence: CSARDAQGPTGELFF.

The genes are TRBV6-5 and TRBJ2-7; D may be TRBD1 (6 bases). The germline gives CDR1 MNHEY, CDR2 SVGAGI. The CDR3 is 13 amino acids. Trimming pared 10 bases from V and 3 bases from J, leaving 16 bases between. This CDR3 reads CATLRDTDYEQYF. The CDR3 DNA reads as TGTGCCACCCTTCGGGACACTGACTACGAGCAGTACTTC.

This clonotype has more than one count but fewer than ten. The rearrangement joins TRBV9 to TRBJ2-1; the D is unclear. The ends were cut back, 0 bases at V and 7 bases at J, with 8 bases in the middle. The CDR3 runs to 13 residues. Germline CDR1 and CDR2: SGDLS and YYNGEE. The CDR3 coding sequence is TGTGCCAGCAGCGTAGGGCCATGGAATGAGCAGTTCTTC. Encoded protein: CASSVGPWNEQFF.

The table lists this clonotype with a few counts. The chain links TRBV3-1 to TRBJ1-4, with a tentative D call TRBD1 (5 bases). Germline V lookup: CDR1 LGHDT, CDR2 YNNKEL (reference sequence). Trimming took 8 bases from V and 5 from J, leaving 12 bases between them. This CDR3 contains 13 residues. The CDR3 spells CASRRGGNEKLFF. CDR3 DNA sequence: TGTGCCAGCCGAAGGGGAGGAAATGAAAAACTGTTTTTT. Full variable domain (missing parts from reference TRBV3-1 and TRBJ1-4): DTAVSQTPKYLVTQMGNDKSIKCEQNLGHDTMYWYKQDSKKFLKIMFSYNNKELIINETVPNRFSPKSPDKAHLNLHINSLELGDSAVYFCASRRGGNEKLFFGSGTQLSVL.

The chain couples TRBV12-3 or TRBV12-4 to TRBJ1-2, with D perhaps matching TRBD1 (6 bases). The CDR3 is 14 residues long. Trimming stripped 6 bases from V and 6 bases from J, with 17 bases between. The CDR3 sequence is CASSPEGQGNGYTF. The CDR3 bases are TGTGCCAGCAGCCCTGAGGGGCAGGGGAATGGCTACACCTTC.

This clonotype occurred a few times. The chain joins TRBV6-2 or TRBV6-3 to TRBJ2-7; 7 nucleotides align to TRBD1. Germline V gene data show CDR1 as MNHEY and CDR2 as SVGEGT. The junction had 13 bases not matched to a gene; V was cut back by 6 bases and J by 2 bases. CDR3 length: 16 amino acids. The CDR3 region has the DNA TGTGCCAGCAGAACCACCCCACAGACAGGGACCTACGAGCAGTACTTC. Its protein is CASRTTPQTGTYEQYF.

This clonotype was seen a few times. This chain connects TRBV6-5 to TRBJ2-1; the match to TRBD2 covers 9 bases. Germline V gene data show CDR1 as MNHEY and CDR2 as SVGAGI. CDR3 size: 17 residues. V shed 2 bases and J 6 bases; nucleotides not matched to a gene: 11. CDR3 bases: TGTGCCAGCAGTTACCCTCTCAGCGGGAGGCCTGGCAATGAGCAGTTCTTC. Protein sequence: CASSYPLSGRPGNEQFF.

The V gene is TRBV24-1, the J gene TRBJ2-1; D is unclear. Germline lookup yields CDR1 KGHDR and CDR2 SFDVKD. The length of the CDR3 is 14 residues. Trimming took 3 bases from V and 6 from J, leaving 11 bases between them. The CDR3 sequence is CATSDTRLPNEQFF. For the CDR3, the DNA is TGTGCCACCAGTGATACCCGACTCCCCAATGAGCAGTTCTTC.

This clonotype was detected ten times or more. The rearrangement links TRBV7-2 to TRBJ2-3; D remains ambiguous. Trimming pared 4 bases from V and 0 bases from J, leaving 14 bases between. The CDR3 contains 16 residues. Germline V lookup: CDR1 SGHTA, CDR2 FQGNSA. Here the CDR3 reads CASSSDVARSTDTQYF. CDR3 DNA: TGTGCCAGCAGCTCGGATGTGGCCAGGAGCACAGATACGCAGTATTTT.

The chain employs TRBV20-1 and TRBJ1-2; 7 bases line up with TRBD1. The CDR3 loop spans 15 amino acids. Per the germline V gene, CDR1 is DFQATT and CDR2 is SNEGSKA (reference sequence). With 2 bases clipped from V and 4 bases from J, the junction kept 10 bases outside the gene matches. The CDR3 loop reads CSARPPGQRLYGYTF. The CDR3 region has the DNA TGCAGTGCTAGACCTCCGGGACAGAGGCTCTATGGCTACACCTTC.

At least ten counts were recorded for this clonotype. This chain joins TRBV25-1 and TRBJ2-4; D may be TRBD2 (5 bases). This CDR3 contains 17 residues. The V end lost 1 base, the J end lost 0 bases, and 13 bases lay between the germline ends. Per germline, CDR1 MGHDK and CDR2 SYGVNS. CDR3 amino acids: CASSESTAGLAKNIQYF. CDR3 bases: TGTGCCAGCAGTGAATCCACAGCCGGACTAGCCAAAAACATTCAGTACTTC.

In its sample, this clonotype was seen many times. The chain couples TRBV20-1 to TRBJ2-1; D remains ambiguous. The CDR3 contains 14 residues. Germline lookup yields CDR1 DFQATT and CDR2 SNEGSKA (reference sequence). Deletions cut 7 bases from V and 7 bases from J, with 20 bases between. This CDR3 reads CSGPPSTMGNEQFF. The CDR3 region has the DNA TGCAGTGGCCCGCCAAGTACAATGGGGAATGAGCAGTTCTTC.

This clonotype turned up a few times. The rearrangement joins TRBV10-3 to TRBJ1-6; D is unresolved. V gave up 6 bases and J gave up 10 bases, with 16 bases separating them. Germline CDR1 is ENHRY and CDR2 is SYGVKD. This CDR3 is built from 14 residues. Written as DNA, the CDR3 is TGTGCCATCAGCGGGTCGGTATCCAGCTCACCCCTCCACTTT. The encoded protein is CAISGSVSSSPLHF.

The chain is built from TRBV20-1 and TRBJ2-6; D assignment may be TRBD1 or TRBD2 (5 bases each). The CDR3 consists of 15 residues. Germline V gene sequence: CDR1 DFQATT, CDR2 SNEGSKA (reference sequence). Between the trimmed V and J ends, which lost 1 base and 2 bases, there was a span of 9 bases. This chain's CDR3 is CSARALGAGANVLTF. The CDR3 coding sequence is TGCAGTGCTAGAGCTCTGGGGGCTGGGGCCAACGTCCTGACTTTC.

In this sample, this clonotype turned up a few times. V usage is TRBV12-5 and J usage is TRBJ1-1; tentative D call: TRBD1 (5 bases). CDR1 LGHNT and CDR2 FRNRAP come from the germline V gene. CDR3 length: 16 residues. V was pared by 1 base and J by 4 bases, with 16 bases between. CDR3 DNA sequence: TGTGCTAGTGGTTTGGGAGCCGGGACTCAAATCACTGAAGCTTTCTTT. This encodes CASGLGAGTQITEAFF.

CDR3 DNA: TGTGCCACCCCTCCGAAGGGGGTCACAGATACGCAGTATTTT. The encoded protein is CATPPKGVTDTQYF. The chain carries TRBV12-3 or TRBV12-4 and TRBJ2-3, with D possibly TRBD1 on 6 matching bases. This CDR3 region has 14 residues. Trimming cost V 10 bases and J 2 bases, with 16 bases left between them.

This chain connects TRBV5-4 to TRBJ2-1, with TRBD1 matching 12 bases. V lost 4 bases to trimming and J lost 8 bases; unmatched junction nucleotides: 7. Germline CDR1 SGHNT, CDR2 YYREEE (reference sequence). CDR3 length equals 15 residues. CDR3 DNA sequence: TGTGCCAGCAGCCACCCGGGACAGGGGGCCTATGAGCAGTTCTTC. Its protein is CASSHPGQGAYEQFF.

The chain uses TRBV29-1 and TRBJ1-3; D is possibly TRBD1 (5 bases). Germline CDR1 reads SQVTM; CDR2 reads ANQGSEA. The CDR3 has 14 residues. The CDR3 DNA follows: TGCAGTGCCACCTCCGGGGGCTCTGGAAACACCATATATTTT. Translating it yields CSATSGGSGNTIYF.